This TCR beta chain was recovered during a study of T cell responses to AZD1222 COVID-19 vaccine (TCRdb year 2021). For the wider study: TCR sequencing was performed for fewer than 250 trial participants, of whom around 210 were given two doses of AZD1222 and around 26 were given two doses of MenACWY control vaccine. Enrollment into the trials was organized by age into subgroups of 18-55, 56-69 and 70-plus years, and those subgroups contained roughly 160, 29 and 62 TCR-sequenced participants, respectively.

The meaning of the sample's time point label: baseline before first vaccination. Samples from vaccinated people were obtained from the UK trials COV001 and COV002, which included a single-blind randomized controlled phase 2/3 trial of AZD1222 (ChAdOx1 nCoV-19) in healthy adults. Trial participant PBMC samples were collected at day 0 and day 28 after the second dose for TCRbeta chain sequencing. Results and caveats for the whole study, not just this receptor: A significant rise in spike-specific TCR breadth and depth was observed after two AZD1222 doses relative to day 0 and relative to MenACWY recipients. Because no day 14 peak-response samples were available, the repertoires could be characterized only after the peak T cell response. Conclusions about previously exposed vaccinees are limited because only five to seven AZD1222 recipients were SARS-CoV-2 seropositive at baseline. CD4 TCRs associated with the vaccine covered the entire spike protein, and the dominant responses were in regions 160-218 and 743-854. Epitopes outside the regions mutated in the B.1.351 and B.1.1.7 variants were reportedly recognized by nearly half of the unique spike-specific TCRs. The 56-69-year group was small, and its depth increase did not reach significance, likely because of low power. Participants were mostly white British and included more females than males, and it was suggested by the authors that clonal diversity may have been underestimated.

The CDR3 regions of human TCRbeta chains were subjected to immunosequencing. As for the original processing: TCRs in the repertoires were matched against a reference library of SARS-CoV-2-specific TCRs that had been generated with the MIRA antigen-specificity platform. Breadth was defined as the fraction of unique TCRs that were SARS-CoV-2-associated. Depth was defined as the fraction of total T cells that were SARS-CoV-2-associated. Using the MIRA data, each spike-specific TCR was assigned both to the spike region to which the TCR was reactive and to a CD4 or CD8 class. Log10-transformed breadth and depth values were compared by one-way ANOVA with Sidak's multiple comparisons tests. Imported from immuneACCESS, the table was reduced by TCRdb to in-frame sequences with V and J called. These copies leave out some clones; in studies compared against another copy, an unresolved V gene accounts for under half, and the cause of the remainder is not known. V and J calls and clone size are as listed in that table; D and trimming were resolved from the DNA. This specimen's table enumerates some 150,000 clones. The leading ten clones occupy about 2.2% of the sample.

About this clone: This receptor's antigen is unknown.

CDR1 is given as MNHEY and CDR2 as SVGAGI, both from the germline V gene. V and J are truncated by 5 bases and 0 bases respectively, leaving an intervening sequence of 11 bases. From cysteine to phenylalanine, the CDR3 is 15 amino acids long. Only the CDR3 region is kept as DNA, spanning 45 bases read in frame from base 1. Material for sequencing was peripheral blood. Recombination linked TRBV6-5 to TRBJ1-5; possibly the D gene is TRBD1, per 6 matching bases. This receptor was taken from an adult in good health. The CDR3 protein is CASSPGQYSNQPQHF. The sequence in DNA is TGTGCCAGCAGTCCCGGACAGTATAGCAATCAGCCCCAGCATTTT.